This TCR beta chain was recorded in a study of breast tumors, draining lymph nodes, adjacent tissues. TCRdb independently ran MiXCR on the multiplex PCR reads; one entry per CDR3 protein. The sample has about 180,000 distinct CDR3 sequences; roughly 30% are singletons. The lymph nodes were axillary draining lymph nodes from breast cancer patients. Of note for this clonotype: The final CDR3 position lacks the conserved phenylalanine or tryptophan, pointing to a likely read error. It is unclear where the CDR3 begins or ends on the DNA, so no DNA is shown, and the CDR3 is as TCRdb lists it.

CDR1 is SGDLS, CDR2 YYNGEE, per germline. With termini counted, the CDR3 has 14 amino acids. The V gene is TRBV9, the J gene TRBJ2-5; the table's TRBD1 call for D was not verified on the DNA. Sequenced: axillary lymph node tissue. This sequence originates from a female donor with breast cancer. Some clones in this sample may be carry-over from other donors' samples. CDR3 protein: CASSLGTTQETQSL.